One T cell receptor beta chain is described in this entry. This record comes from a study of blood T cell repertoires in COVID-19. Produced via immunoSEQ multiplex PCR; TCRdb's table is partial and in-frame only. The data hold tens of thousands of clones, with approximately 91% observed a single time. Germline V gives CDR1 MNHNS, CDR2 SASEGT. Trimming removed 0 bases at V and 0 bases at J, with 6 bases between. The CDR3 extends over 14 amino acids. Sequencing was performed on peripheral blood. The clonotype was recovered from a man in his 60s with COVID-19, enrolled during active disease. The V gene is TRBV6-1, the J gene TRBJ2-7; no clear D gene. The CDR3 here is CASSEAASSYEQYF. Written as DNA, the CDR3 is TGTGCCAGCAGTGAAGCCGCCAGCTCCTACGAGCAGTACTTC.